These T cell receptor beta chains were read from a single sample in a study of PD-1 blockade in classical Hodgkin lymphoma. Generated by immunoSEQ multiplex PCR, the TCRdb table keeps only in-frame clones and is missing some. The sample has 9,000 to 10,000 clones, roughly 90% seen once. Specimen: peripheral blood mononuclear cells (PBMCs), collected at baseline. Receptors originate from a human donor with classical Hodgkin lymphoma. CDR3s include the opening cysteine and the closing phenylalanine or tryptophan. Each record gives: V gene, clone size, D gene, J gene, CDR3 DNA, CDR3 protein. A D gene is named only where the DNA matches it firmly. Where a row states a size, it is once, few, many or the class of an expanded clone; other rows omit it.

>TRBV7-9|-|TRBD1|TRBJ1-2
TGTGCCAGCAGCGGCCCTCCGGGACAGGTTAACTATGGCTACACCTTC
CASSGPPGQVNYGYTF
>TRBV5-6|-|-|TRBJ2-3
TGTGCCAGCAGCTTGGGCGCAGGTCTCGGGGGAGATACGCAGTATTTT
CASSLGAGLGGDTQYF
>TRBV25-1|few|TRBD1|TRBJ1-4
TGTGCCACCTCTACCGGAGACAGGGCTCTCTTTGGTGAAAAACTGTTTTTT
CATSTGDRALFGEKLFF
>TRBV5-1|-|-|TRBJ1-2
TGCGCCAGCAGCGTAGAACCAAGCGAGCTTAGCTATGGCTACACCTTC
CASSVEPSELSYGYTF
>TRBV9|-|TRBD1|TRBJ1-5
TGTGCCAGCAGCGTAGAAGGGACAGGGGATCAGCCCCAGCATTTT
CASSVEGTGDQPQHF
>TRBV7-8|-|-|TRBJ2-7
TGTGCCAGCAGCTTAGCGGGGGCCCCGAGCTACGAGCAGTACTTC
CASSLAGAPSYEQYF
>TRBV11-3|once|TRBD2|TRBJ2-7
TGTGCCAGCAGCTTAAGGACTAGCGGGAGGTCCTACGAGCAGTACTTC
CASSLRTSGRSYEQYF
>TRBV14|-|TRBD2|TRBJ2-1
TGTGCCAGCAGCTCCGGGACTAGTAGGTACAATGAGCAGTTCTTC
CASSSGTSRYNEQFF
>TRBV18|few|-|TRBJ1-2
TGTGCCAGCTCACCAAGGCCAGAAAACTATGGCTACACCTTC
CASSPRPENYGYTF
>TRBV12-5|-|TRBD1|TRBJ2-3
TGTGCTAGTGGTTTGGGCCCGGGACAGTTAACTTTGAGGGTCACAGATACGCAGTATTTT
CASGLGPGQLTLRVTDTQYF
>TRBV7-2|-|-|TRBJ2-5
TGTGCCAGCAGCTGGCGACCGGGGACGGGAACTCAAGAGACCCAGTACTTC
CASSWRPGTGTQETQYF
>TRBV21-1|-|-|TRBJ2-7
-
CASSKVVSVLWASGAQYF
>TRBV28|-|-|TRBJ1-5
TGTGCCAGCAGGGGGTCGAGGGTAGTAATGTATGGCAATCAGCCCCAGCATTTT
CASRGSRVVMYGNQPQHF
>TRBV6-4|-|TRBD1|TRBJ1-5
TGTGCCAGCAGTGGACCGACAGGGCACAATCAGCCCCAGCATTTT
CASSGPTGHNQPQHF
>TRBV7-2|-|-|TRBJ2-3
TGTGCCAGCAGCTTAGGGGGTTCAGATACGCAGTATTTT
CASSLGGSDTQYF
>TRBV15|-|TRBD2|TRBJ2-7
TGTGCCACCAGCATTACTCTAGCGGGAGTCTTGGAGCAGTACTTC
CATSITLAGVLEQYF
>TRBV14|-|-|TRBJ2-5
TGTGCCAGCAGCCAAGAGTCGGGGATCCATATAGAGACCCAGTACTTC
CASSQESGIHIETQYF
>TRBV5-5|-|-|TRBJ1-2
TGTGCCAGCAGCATACACCATGACAGTTACTATGGCTACACCTTC
CASSIHHDSYYGYTF
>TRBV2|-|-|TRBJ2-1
TGTGCCAGCAGCCCCCCTTACGGGAGAAGGGAGGATGAGCAGTTCTTC
CASSPPYGRREDEQFF
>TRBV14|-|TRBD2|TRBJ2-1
TGTGCCAGCAGCTCCCGACTAGCCTCCTACAATGAGCAGTTCTTC
CASSSRLASYNEQFF
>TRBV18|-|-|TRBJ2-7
TGTGCCAGCTCACCGAACTACGAGCAGTACTTC
CASSPNYEQYF
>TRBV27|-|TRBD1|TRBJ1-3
TGTGCCAGCAGTTCTAGGGCAGGGGGCAAAAACACCATATATTTT
CASSSRAGGKNTIYF
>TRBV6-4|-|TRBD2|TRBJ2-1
TGTGCCAGCAAGCGGGATAGCGGGTACAATGAGCAGTTCTTC
CASKRDSGYNEQFF
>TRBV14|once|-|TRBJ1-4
TGTGCCAGCAGCCAAATCAGGTTTTATGGGGCTGAAAAACTGTTTTTT
CASSQIRFYGAEKLFF
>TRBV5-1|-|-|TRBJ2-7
TGCGCCAGCAGCGGGAACAGCCTCGAAGTAATTTACGAGCAGTACTTC
CASSGNSLEVIYEQYF
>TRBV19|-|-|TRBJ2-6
TGTGCCAGTAGTACCCTCCTAGGTTCTGGGGCCAACGTCCTGACTTTC
CASSTLLGSGANVLTF